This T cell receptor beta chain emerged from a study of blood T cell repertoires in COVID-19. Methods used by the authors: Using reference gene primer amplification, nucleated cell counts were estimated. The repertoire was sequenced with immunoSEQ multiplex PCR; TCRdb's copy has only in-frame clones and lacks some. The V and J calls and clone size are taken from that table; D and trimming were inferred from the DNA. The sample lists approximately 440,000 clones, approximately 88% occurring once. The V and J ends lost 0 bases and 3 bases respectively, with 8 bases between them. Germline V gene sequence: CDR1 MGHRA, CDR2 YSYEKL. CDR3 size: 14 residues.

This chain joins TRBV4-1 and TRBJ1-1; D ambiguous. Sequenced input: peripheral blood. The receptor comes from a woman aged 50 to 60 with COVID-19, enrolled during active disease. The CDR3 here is CASSQDREYTEAFF. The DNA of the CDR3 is TGCGCCAGCAGCCAAGATCGAGAGTACACTGAAGCTTTCTTT.